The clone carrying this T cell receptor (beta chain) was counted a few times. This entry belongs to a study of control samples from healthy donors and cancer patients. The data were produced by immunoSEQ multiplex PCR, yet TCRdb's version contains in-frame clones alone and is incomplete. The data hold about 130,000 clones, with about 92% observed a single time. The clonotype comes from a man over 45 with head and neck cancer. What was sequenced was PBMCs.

The CDR3 DNA follows: TGTGCCAGTAGTCTTGGTCGGACAAGTGGAAACACCATATATTTT. Amino acid sequence: CASSLGRTSGNTIYF. V usage is TRBV19 and J usage is TRBJ1-3, with D tentatively TRBD1 (5 bases). The V end lost 5 bases, the J end lost 3 bases, and 14 bases lay between the germline ends. CDR1 is LNHDA, CDR2 SQIVND, per germline (reference sequence). This CDR3 spans 15 amino acids.